This TCR beta chain derives from a study of control samples from healthy donors and cancer patients. Assay: immunoSEQ multiplex PCR; the TCRdb copy retains only in-frame clones and omits some. The sample yields fewer than 200,000 clones, around 88% seen once. V gave up 5 bases and J gave up 2 bases; unmatched junction bases: 5. Germline V gives CDR1 MDHEN, CDR2 SYDVKM. The length of the CDR3 is 14 residues. V and J are TRBV28 and TRBJ1-2; 7 bases agree with TRBD1. The TCR sequence derives from a woman aged 25-40 years in good health. What was sequenced was blood. The CDR3 DNA is TGTGCCAGCAGTATCCAGGACAGGAACTATGGCTACACCTTC. This translates into CASSIQDRNYGYTF.